This TCR beta chain was sequenced for a study of CD8 T cells in ankylosing spondylitis. The V segment lost 7 bases and the J segment 5 bases; nucleotides outside the gene matches: 14. Germline V gives CDR1 SQVTM, CDR2 ANQGSEA. CDR3 length equals 14 residues. Using quantitative 5'-RACE with molecular barcodes, the authors made TCR beta libraries. TCRdb reprocessed the 5' RACE reads via MiXCR and lists one record per CDR3 protein. The sample comprises some 130,000 distinct CDR3 sequences, approximately 9.2% of which are singletons, and under 7.5% rests with the top ten. This clonotype was observed at least ten times. The antigen is not known. Overall study findings and caveats: There was a TCR beta motif, made of 7 to 9 highly homologous variants, that appeared characteristic of ankylosing spondylitis blood. According to the report, clones linked to the disease were significantly enriched in matched synovial fluid samples taken from ankylosing spondylitis patients.

This chain connects TRBV29-1 to TRBJ2-7; 7 bases map to TRBD2. The sample consisted of synovial fluid, either unsorted or a sorted T cell fraction (not recorded which). The source of this sequence is a male donor with ankylosing spondylitis. The CDR3 DNA reads as TGCAGCGCCCGTTTAGGGGTGGGAGGGGACGAGCAGTACTTC. It is translated as CSARLGVGGDEQYF.